These 14 T cell receptor beta chains share one sample of origin, sequenced in a study of control samples from healthy donors and cancer patients. Clones were read by immunoSEQ multiplex PCR, and TCRdb kept only the in-frame ones, dropping some. The sample lists under 150,000 clones, around 90% seen once, with about 11% in the top ten. Sequencing was done on a sample of blood. The receptor set was obtained from a man aged 25 to 45 in good health.

J is TRBJ2-1 and V is TRBV5-1, with TRBD2 matching over 8 bases. Germline V gene lookup returns CDR1 SGHRS and CDR2 YFSETQ. The CDR3 is 17 residues long. V shed 2 bases, J shed 4 bases, and the junction held 11 bases outside the gene matches. The CDR3 DNA is TGCGCCAGCAGCTTTGGTTTAACGGGAGGGCCTTACAATGAGCAGTTCTTC. Translation gives CASSFGLTGGPYNEQFF.

CDR3: CASSLVAGYSYEQYF. CDR3 in DNA: TGCGCCAGCAGCTTGGTGGCGGGGTACTCCTACGAGCAGTACTTC. The chain joins TRBV5-1 to TRBJ2-7; D is perhaps TRBD2 (6 bases). Germline V CDR1 and CDR2: SGHRS, YFSETQ. The CDR3 totals 15 residues. The V gene lost 0 bases and the J gene lost 0 bases, with 10 bases spanning the gap.

The chain joins TRBV6-1 to TRBJ1-1; D may be TRBD1 (5 bases). The CDR3 has 15 residues. CDR1 is MNHNS, CDR2 SASEGT, per germline. V shed 2 bases and J shed 4 bases, with 14 bases lying between them. CDR3 amino acids: CASSESWWGSTEAFF. CDR3 sequence (DNA): TGTGCCAGCAGTGAATCCTGGTGGGGGAGCACTGAAGCTTTCTTT.

The V call is TRBV3-1 (or the pseudogene TRBV3-2), the J call TRBJ2-7, with D perhaps TRBD1 (6 bases). Germline V gene lookup returns CDR1 LGHDT and CDR2 YNNKEL (reference sequence). The CDR3 covers 13 residues. Trimming shortened V by 4 bases and J by 1 base, and 8 bases separated the two germline ends. CDR3 sequence (DNA): TGTGCCAGCAGCCGAGGGGGTTCCTACGAGCAGTACTTC. Encoded protein: CASSRGGSYEQYF.

In this sample, this clone turned up a few times. The chain has TRBV6-5 and TRBJ2-1; 8 bases fit TRBD2. Germline assignment: CDR1 MNHEY and CDR2 SVGAGI. V was pared by 5 bases and J by 8 bases, with 8 bases of the junction left unmatched. The CDR3 has 14 residues. The CDR3 DNA sequence: TGTGCCAGCAGTACCGGGACTAGTTCCGATGAGCAGTTCTTC. Translating it yields CASSTGTSSDEQFF.

The chain couples TRBV7-8 to TRBJ1-2, with a possible D match to TRBD1 (6 bases). Trimming removed 7 bases from V and 0 bases from J, with 15 bases in between. Per the germline V gene, CDR1 is SGHVS and CDR2 is FQNEAQ. The CDR3 sequence is 15 residues long. The CDR3 reads CASTWDTGANYGYTF. In DNA, the CDR3 is TGTGCCAGCACCTGGGACACTGGAGCTAACTATGGCTACACCTTC.

The chain links TRBV5-6 to TRBJ1-2, with D possibly matching TRBD1 (5 bases). The CDR3 loop spans 15 amino acids. Between the trimmed V and J ends, which lost 1 base and 7 bases, there was a span of 17 bases. CDR1 is SGHDT, CDR2 YYEEEE, per germline. The CDR3 bases are TGTGCCAGCAGCTTGTCTTTCCGGGGCCCGTCTGGCTACACCTTC. Amino acids: CASSLSFRGPSGYTF.

The rearrangement uses TRBV6-2 or TRBV6-3 and TRBJ2-1; D gene unclear. The CDR3 sequence is 14 residues long. The V gene lost 0 bases and the J gene lost 6 bases, with 9 bases spanning the gap. Germline V gives CDR1 MNHEY, CDR2 SVGEGT. The CDR3 region is CASSYSSRSNEQFF. The CDR3 nucleotides read TGTGCCAGCAGTTACTCGAGTAGGAGCAATGAGCAGTTCTTC.

Only a few counts were recorded for this clone. The rearrangement links TRBV21-1 to TRBJ2-1. TRBV21-1 is a pseudogene locus. The CDR3 consists of 15 residues. In DNA, the CDR3 is TGTGCCAGCAGCACCTCCTCTCCCCATTACAATGAGCAGTTCTTC. Its protein is CASSTSSPHYNEQFF.

This chain uses TRBV25-1 with TRBJ1-1; possible D gene TRBD1, 5 bases. This CDR3 has 16 residues. V was cut by 4 bases and J by 1 base, with 16 bases left in between. Looked up from germline, CDR1 is MGHDK and CDR2 is SYGVNS. This CDR3 is CASSATLGTWNTEAFF. The CDR3 coding sequence is TGTGCCAGCAGTGCAACGTTGGGGACCTGGAACACTGAAGCTTTCTTT.

In this sample, this clone turned up a few times. The chain uses TRBV6-5 and TRBJ2-6; D perhaps matches TRBD2 (5 bases). Trimming pared 0 bases from V and 7 bases from J, leaving 10 bases between. CDR1 MNHEY and CDR2 SVGAGI come from the germline V gene. The CDR3 consists of 15 residues. The CDR3 reads CASSYSSGSANVLTF. DNA for the CDR3: TGTGCCAGCAGTTACTCGTCGGGGTCAGCCAACGTCCTGACTTTC.

The V call is TRBV6-5, the J call TRBJ1-1, with 8 bases that match TRBD1. Germline V gene lookup returns CDR1 MNHEY and CDR2 SVGAGI. V was clipped by 5 bases and J by 4 bases; unmatched bases: 6. There are 14 residues in the CDR3. The CDR3 region has the DNA TGTGCCAGCAGTCAGACGACAGGGGTCACTGAAGCTTTCTTT. This encodes CASSQTTGVTEAFF.

This sequence joins TRBV9 and TRBJ1-2; maybe TRBD1 (5 bases). Germline loops: CDR1 SGDLS, CDR2 YYNGEE. The length of the CDR3 is 14 residues. The V gene lost 3 bases and the J gene lost 3 bases, with 12 bases spanning the gap. CDR3: CASSAWDRYYGYTF. Written as DNA, the CDR3 is TGTGCCAGCAGCGCGTGGGACCGATACTATGGCTACACCTTC.

This clone appeared a few times. The rearrangement links TRBV7-9 to TRBJ2-7; 7 bases agree with TRBD2. This CDR3 is built from 12 residues. Losses at the gene ends were 5 bases for V and 6 bases for J; bases not matched to a gene: 4. CDR1 SEHNR and CDR2 FQNEAQ come from the germline V gene (reference sequence). CDR3 loop: CASSRREAEQYF. The CDR3 DNA reads as TGTGCCAGCAGCCGCCGGGAGGCCGAGCAGTACTTC.